This TCR beta chain was identified in a study of shared clonotypes between healthy human individuals. As for the study in general: Donor composition was two women and a few men, aged 18 to 49.

Those who donated, Caucasian adults without exception, all lived in Nashville, Tennessee. In the study's own analysis: ImmunoSEQ junction-only sequences lacked quality scores, so their filtering differed. The repertoire was sequenced with immunoSEQ multiplex PCR; TCRdb's copy has only in-frame clones and lacks some. From that table come the V and J calls and clone size; the DNA was used to work out D and trimming. The sample includes about 480,000 clones, 79% of them seen just once. The table lists this clone with a few counts. Its antigen is unknown. Germline lookup yields CDR1 MDHEN and CDR2 SYDVKM. The V end lost 6 bases, the J end lost 0 bases, and 9 bases lay between the germline ends. The CDR3 is 15 residues long. Overall study findings and caveats: Exclusively blood specimens were collected; tissue repertoires likely differ.

The sequence came from a middle-aged woman in good health. Some clones in this sample may be carry-over from other donors' samples. The sequencing sample was made of PBMCs. This chain joins TRBV28 and TRBJ1-6; no clear D. DNA for the CDR3: TGTGCCAGCAGCCCCCTGGGCTCCTATAATTCACCCCTCCACTTT. This sequence encodes CASSPLGSYNSPLHF.